These 31 T cell receptor beta chains originate from one sample sequenced in a study of spatial heterogeneity in lung cancer. Time point denoted: sample taken at primary tumor resection. Sequencing was performed on whole RNA extracted from tumor and nontumor lung tissue, or from frozen PBMC, and the material was left unsorted. Each CDR3 protein gets one entry after TCRdb re-called the 5' RACE reads with MiXCR. The sample has roughly 80,000 distinct CDR3 sequences, around an eighth seen once. Material: PBMCs, obtained at surgery. These receptors all come from a male donor with early-stage non-small cell lung cancer.

The rearrangement links TRBV29-1 to TRBJ2-7; D remains ambiguous. The V gene lost 2 bases and the J gene lost 4 bases, with 12 bases spanning the gap. CDR1 and CDR2 (germline): SQVTM, ANQGSEA. The CDR3 has 13 residues. CDR3 bases: TGCAGCGTTGAATCCCTGGGCAGTTACGAGCAGTACTTC. It codes for CSVESLGSYEQYF.

The chain recombines TRBV4-2 with TRBJ2-2; 8 bases match TRBD1. V gave up 4 bases and J gave up 4 bases; unmatched junction bases: 5. From germline, CDR1 is LGHNA and CDR2 YNFKEQ. The CDR3 contains 15 residues. The CDR3 region has the DNA TGTGCCAGCAGCCCCGGGACAGGTATCACCGGGGAGCTGTTTTTT. This gives the protein CASSPGTGITGELFF.

This clonotype was picked up a small number of times. The chain joins TRBV20-1 to TRBJ2-1; D unclear. V was shortened by 5 bases and J by 0 bases, with 8 bases between the two germline ends. CDR1 is DFQATT and CDR2 is SNEGSKA in the germline V gene (reference sequence). The CDR3 contains 13 residues. The CDR3 region is CSAWMSSYNEQFF. CDR3 coding DNA: TGCAGTGCTTGGATGAGCTCCTACAATGAGCAGTTCTTC.

The table lists this clonotype with a few counts. The rearrangement links TRBV3-1 to TRBJ2-7, with 7 bases aligning to TRBD2. The V and J ends lost 8 bases and 6 bases, in that order; junction bases with no gene match: 4. Germline V gene sequence: CDR1 LGHDT, CDR2 YNNKEL (reference sequence). This CDR3 has 11 residues. The DNA of the CDR3 is TGTGCCAGCGGCGAGCGGGGCGAGCAGTACTTC. This sequence encodes CASGERGEQYF.

There are many counts of this clonotype. CDR3 bases: TGCAGTGCTTTGACGGGTGCGGGGCAGCCCCAGCATTTT. This sequence encodes CSALTGAGQPQHF. This chain connects TRBV20-1 to TRBJ1-5; D unresolved. Germline V gene lookup returns CDR1 DFQATT and CDR2 SNEGSKA (reference sequence). This CDR3 is 13 amino acids long. V was trimmed by 5 bases and J by 7 bases, leaving 15 bases between them.

This clonotype has more than one count but fewer than ten. The chain carries TRBV12-3 or TRBV12-4 and TRBJ1-2, with D unclear. The CDR3 runs to 16 residues. The V gene lost 5 bases and the J gene lost 0 bases, with 16 bases spanning the gap. The CDR3 here is CASSPPYSGSNYGYTF. DNA for the CDR3: TGTGCCAGCAGTCCTCCGTACAGTGGATCTAACTATGGCTACACCTTC.

The chain recombines TRBV19 with TRBJ2-5; TRBD1 aligns across 7 bases. Germline assignment: CDR1 LNHDA and CDR2 SQIVND (reference sequence). V lost 6 bases and J lost 3; bases outside the gene matches: 4. The CDR3 consists of 13 residues. The CDR3 sequence is CASSYDREETQYF. The CDR3 DNA reads TGTGCCAGTAGCTACGACAGGGAAGAGACCCAGTACTTC.

This clonotype was observed many times. The genes are TRBV29-1 and TRBJ1-1, with unresolved D. Germline CDR1 is SQVTM and CDR2 is ANQGSEA. This CDR3 has 13 amino acids. V shed 7 bases and J shed 1 base, with 13 bases lying between them. The CDR3 DNA reads as TGCAGCGGGGGTGGGTTGCGGAACACTGAAGCTTTCTTT. As protein: CSGGGLRNTEAFF.

For this clonotype: A much larger clone differs from this one at a single base, so this may be a read error. The chain uses TRBV10-3 and TRBJ2-3, with D perhaps matching TRBD2 (6 bases). The CDR3 totals 13 residues. Germline V lookup: CDR1 ENHRY, CDR2 SYGVKD. Between the trimmed V and J ends, which lost 6 bases and 4 bases, there was a span of 11 bases. This chain's CDR3 is CAIRPGLADTQYF. The DNA for the CDR3 is TGTGCCATCAGGCCGGGACTGGCAGATACGCAGTATTTT.

This sequence joins TRBV20-1 and TRBJ2-5, with TRBD2 matching over 8 bases. The CDR3 loop spans 15 amino acids. CDR1 is DFQATT, CDR2 SNEGSKA, per germline (reference sequence). V shed 0 bases, J shed 3 bases, and the junction held 6 bases outside the gene matches. DNA of the CDR3: TGCAGTGCTAGAGATCTGCGGGAGGTGAAAGAGACCCAGTACTTC. Residues: CSARDLREVKETQYF.

This clonotype was counted at least ten times. J is TRBJ1-4 and V is TRBV7-9; D unresolved. V was pared by 5 bases and J by 6 bases, with 13 bases between. This CDR3 spans 14 amino acids. CDR1 is SEHNR, CDR2 FQNEAQ, per germline (reference sequence). This chain's CDR3 is CASSPKGRDEKLFF. In nucleotides, the CDR3 is TGTGCCAGCAGCCCCAAAGGACGGGATGAAAAACTGTTTTTT.

This clonotype was detected only a few times. The chain recombines TRBV5-4 with TRBJ2-3; TRBD2 matches at 14 bases. Germline V gene sequence: CDR1 SGHNT, CDR2 YYREEE (reference sequence). Losses at the gene ends were 5 bases for V and 4 bases for J; bases not matched to a gene: 6. This CDR3 is 16 amino acids long. The CDR3 DNA reads TGTGCCAGCAGTCTGGGACTAGCGGGAGAGGCAGATACGCAGTATTTT. Translated, it gives CASSLGLAGEADTQYF. Looking up the rest from reference TRBV5-4 and TRBJ2-3 gives the full variable domain: ETGVTQSPTHLIKTRGQQVTLRCSSQSGHNTVSWYQQALGQGPQFIFQYYREEENGRGNFPPRFSGLQFPNYSSELNVNALELDDSALYLCASSLGLAGEADTQYFGPGTRLTVL.

This clonotype was counted many times. The chain is built from TRBV5-6 and TRBJ1-5, with a tentative D call TRBD1 (6 bases). Germline V CDR1 and CDR2: SGHDT, YYEEEE. The CDR3 runs to 18 residues. The germline V and J ends were trimmed by 0 bases and 0 bases, with 16 bases remaining between them. CDR3 in DNA: TGTGCCAGCAGCTTGGCGGCCAGGGGTCCCCTTAGCAATCAGCCCCAGCATTTT. This sequence encodes CASSLAARGPLSNQPQHF.

The V gene is TRBV5-1, the J gene TRBJ2-1, with a tentative D call TRBD1 (5 bases). V lost 0 bases and J lost 1, with 5 bases in between. This CDR3 region has 14 residues. The germline gives CDR1 SGHRS, CDR2 YFSETQ. CDR3 in amino acids: CASSLGQSYNEQFF. CDR3 nucleotide sequence: TGCGCCAGCAGCTTGGGACAGTCCTACAATGAGCAGTTCTTC.

The J gene is TRBJ1-6, the V gene TRBV7-2; D call uncertain. The CDR3 is 14 amino acids. Germline lookup yields CDR1 SGHTA and CDR2 FQGNSA. The germline V and J ends were trimmed by 5 bases and 8 bases, with 13 bases remaining between them. CDR3 amino acids: CASSPNGRDSPLHF. The CDR3 nucleotides read TGTGCCAGCAGCCCCAACGGGCGCGATTCACCCCTCCACTTT.

The chain carries TRBV3-1 and TRBJ2-7, with D uncertain. The length of the CDR3 is 15 residues. Germline V CDR1 and CDR2: LGHDT, YNNKEL (reference sequence). The ends were cut back, 0 bases at V and 1 base at J, with 10 bases in the middle. In DNA, the CDR3 is TGTGCCAGCAGCCAAGAGATAAGGCTTTCCTACGAGCAGTACTTC. Its protein product is CASSQEIRLSYEQYF.

This clonotype was found many times. The chain combines TRBV27 with TRBJ2-1, with a possible D match to TRBD2 (6 bases). This CDR3 comprises 14 residues. V was shortened by 5 bases and J by 2 bases, with 10 bases between the two germline ends. Per the germline V gene, CDR1 is MNHEY and CDR2 is SMNVEV (reference sequence). CDR3 in amino acids: CASSPRGTYNEQFF. CDR3 bases: TGTGCCAGCAGTCCGCGGGGAACCTACAATGAGCAGTTCTTC.

V and J are TRBV12-5 and TRBJ2-1; D remains ambiguous. There are 12 residues in the CDR3. Germline lookup yields CDR1 LGHNT and CDR2 FRNRAP. Trimming cost V 5 bases and J 5 bases, with 7 bases left between them. CDR3 loop: CASGARDNEQFF. In nucleotides, the CDR3 is TGTGCTAGTGGTGCCCGGGACAATGAGCAGTTCTTC.

This clonotype was counted a few times. The chain has TRBV7-2 and TRBJ2-5; unclear D gene. Per germline, CDR1 SGHTA and CDR2 FQGNSA. The CDR3 is 14 amino acids. Trimming left V 1 base short and J 2 bases short, with 8 bases between. CDR3 nucleotide sequence: TGTGCCAGCAGCTTAGGCACTGTTCAAGAGACCCAGTACTTC. Translated, it gives CASSLGTVQETQYF.

The chain has TRBV5-5 and TRBJ1-2, with TRBD1 identical over 9 bases. From germline, CDR1 is SGHKS and CDR2 YYEKEE (reference sequence). The CDR3 consists of 12 residues. J was trimmed by 8 bases and V by 3 bases; bases with no gene match: 2. Written as DNA, the CDR3 is TGTGCCAGCAGCTGGGACAGGGAGGGCTACACCTTC. Protein product: CASSWDREGYTF.

V gene TRBV10-1 combines with J gene TRBJ2-5, with TRBD1 as a possible D gene (5 bases). Germline-derived CDR1 and CDR2 are WNHNN and SYGVQD (reference sequence). The CDR3 loop spans 12 amino acids. V was trimmed by 10 bases and J by 3 bases, leaving 12 bases between them. The CDR3 spells CAIPVGEETQYF. The CDR3 nucleotides are TGCGCCATCCCTGTAGGGGAAGAGACCCAGTACTTC.

This clonotype was detected ten times or more. CDR3 sequence reads: CASSYGSSNQPQHF. CDR3 nucleotides: TGTGCCAGCAGTTACGGTAGTAGCAATCAGCCCCAGCATTTT. J is TRBJ1-5 and V is TRBV6-2 or TRBV6-3; D is uncertain. Germline lookup yields CDR1 MNHEY and CDR2 SVGEGT. V dropped 2 bases and J dropped 0 bases, with 5 bases sitting between them. The CDR3 covers 14 residues.

This sequence joins TRBV14 and TRBJ1-2; TRBD1 aligns across 9 bases. Germline V gene sequence: CDR1 SGHDN, CDR2 FVKESK. The CDR3 covers 15 residues. The J segment lost 5 bases and the V segment lost 4 bases, leaving 8 bases of the junction unmatched. The CDR3 nucleotides read TGTGCCAGCAGCCGGACAGGGGAGGGACCTTATGGCTACACCTTC. Translation: CASSRTGEGPYGYTF.

This clonotype was counted between two and nine times. The V call is TRBV7-9, the J call TRBJ1-2, with TRBD1 identical over 7 bases. This CDR3 spans 16 amino acids. Germline loops: CDR1 SEHNR, CDR2 FQNEAQ (reference sequence). The V gene end was trimmed by 5 bases and the J gene end by 2 bases; junction bases not matched to a gene: 11. The CDR3 DNA reads TGTGCCAGCAGCATCAGTTCGGGACAGATGAACTATGGCTACACCTTC. This gives the protein CASSISSGQMNYGYTF.

This clonotype was seen at least ten times. The CDR3 DNA follows: TGTGCCAGCGGGGCAGGGCTGGAAAAACTGTTTTTT. Translation: CASGAGLEKLFF. The rearrangement joins TRBV2 to TRBJ1-4; possible D gene TRBD1, 5 bases. Looked up from germline, CDR1 is SNHLY and CDR2 is FYNNEI. Trimming took 8 bases from V and 8 from J, leaving 12 bases between them. CDR3 size: 12 residues.

This sequence joins TRBV6-5 and TRBJ2-5; D is possibly TRBD2 (5 bases). The CDR3 extends over 17 amino acids. Deletions cut 2 bases from V and 1 base from J, with 17 bases between. The germline V gene has CDR1 MNHEY and CDR2 SVGAGI. This chain's CDR3 is CASSYLREATFQETQYF. The CDR3 nucleotides are TGTGCCAGCAGTTACCTCCGGGAAGCGACCTTCCAAGAGACCCAGTACTTC.

This clonotype turned up a few times. The V and J genes are TRBV5-5 and TRBJ2-7; TRBD1 matches 9 bases. V lost 5 bases to trimming and J lost 3 bases; unmatched junction nucleotides: 9. From germline, CDR1 is SGHKS and CDR2 YYEKEE (reference sequence). This CDR3 has 15 amino acids. The CDR3 sequence: CASRETDRGVYEQYF. CDR3 coding DNA: TGTGCCAGCAGGGAGACGGACAGGGGAGTCTACGAGCAGTACTTC.

The chain recombines TRBV5-1 with TRBJ2-1, with D tentatively TRBD1 or TRBD2 (5 bases each). The V end lost 3 bases, the J end lost 7 bases, and 14 bases lay between the germline ends. CDR3 length: 14 amino acids. Per the germline V gene, CDR1 is SGHRS and CDR2 is YFSETQ. In nucleotides, the CDR3 is TGCGCCAGCAGCTCCGGGACGGCTGCTAATGAGCAGTTCTTC. Translation gives CASSSGTAANEQFF.

This clonotype has a count of ten or more. The gene calls are TRBV7-2 and TRBJ1-1; 7 nucleotides align to TRBD1. The V and J ends lost 1 base and 7 bases, in that order; junction bases with no gene match: 9. The length of the CDR3 is 15 residues. Germline-derived CDR1 and CDR2 are SGHTA and FQGNSA. As DNA, the CDR3 is TGTGCCAGCAGCTTAGGACCGGGACAGCTAAATGAAGCTTTCTTT. Amino acid sequence: CASSLGPGQLNEAFF.

This clonotype came up a few times. The chain couples TRBV7-8 to TRBJ2-5; a possible D gene is TRBD2 (6 bases). Trimming left V 2 bases short and J 0 bases short, with 19 bases between. Germline V gene sequence: CDR1 SGHVS, CDR2 FQNEAQ. This CDR3 is built from 18 residues. The CDR3 coding sequence is TGTGCCAGCAGCTTAAAACTATCGCCTAGCGTCGACCAAGAGACCCAGTACTTC. It codes for CASSLKLSPSVDQETQYF.

This clonotype was seen ten or more times. The chain combines TRBV6-5 with TRBJ1-6; D remains ambiguous. CDR1 and CDR2 from the germline V gene are MNHEY and SVGAGI. V gave up 2 bases and J gave up 9 bases, with 17 bases separating them. The CDR3 is 16 residues long. The CDR3 DNA reads TGTGCCAGCAGTTACGCCCCCCGAAGGGATACTTCACCCCTCCACTTT. It yields the protein CASSYAPRRDTSPLHF.